The T cell receptor beta chain described here comes from a study of human T cells and chemical hapten exposure. TCRdb reprocessed the RACE reads with MiXCR, giving one entry per CDR3 protein. This sample has fewer than 200,000 distinct CDR3 sequences, with under 25% found just once. Time point noted: patch test 1, 2 weeks after DPC sensitization. The treatment denotes: therapeutic diphenylcyclopropenone sensitization with weekly scalp DPC. Blood, whole and unfractionated, served as the source for total RNA extraction. This clonotype was obtained from a woman aged 45 to 65 with alopecia areata. Some clones in this sample may be carry-over from other donors' samples. The material was whole blood, obtained in connection with sensitization to the hapten diphenylcyclopropenone (DPC).

CDR3 amino acids: CASSLEVRASGRSYNEQFF. Written as DNA, the CDR3 is TGTGCCAGCAGCTTAGAAGTACGGGCTAGCGGGAGGTCTTACAATGAGCAGTTCTTC. The chain uses TRBV7-8 and TRBJ2-1; 11 bases line up with TRBD2. CDR1 is SGHVS and CDR2 is FQNEAQ in the germline V gene. The CDR3 extends over 19 amino acids. With 1 base clipped from V and 4 bases from J, the junction kept 12 bases outside the gene matches.